The entry that follows covers one T cell receptor (beta chain) sequence. What it recognizes is unknown. The sample belongs to a study of cytomegalovirus exposure and HLA in healthy donors. In the study overall: The 120 or so validation repertoires matched the roughly 630 first-cohort repertoires in platform, a later analysis reported. General observations from the study: Rare TCR sequences predominated, though certain public TCRs were found in many donors. One later analysis, an examination of the 100 to 150 validation repertoires, found that first-cohort TCR clusters tended to co-occur in them.

Assay used: immunoSEQ multiplex PCR; TCRdb lists only in-frame clones, some missing. The table records approximately 160,000 clones, roughly 91% of them present only once. This CDR3 is 13 amino acids long. CDR1 and CDR2 (germline): MNHNS, SASEGT. V lost 3 bases to trimming and J lost 7 bases, with 13 bases between them. Input material: PBMCs. V is TRBV6-1 and J is TRBJ2-7, with D tentatively TRBD1 (6 bases). This clonotype was sampled from a woman under 30 in good health and CMV-seropositive. CDR3 loop: CASSDAGVGEQYF. CDR3 nucleotides: TGTGCCAGCAGTGATGCAGGGGTTGGGGAGCAGTACTTC.